This TCR beta chain was identified in a study of cytomegalovirus exposure and HLA in healthy donors. Study-wide results and limits: TRBV6-2, TRBV6-3 and some other V segments were unresolvable in 87-base-pair reads. Reportedly, cytomegalovirus status was diagnosed with high sensitivity and specificity. Many donors shared some public TCRs, even though most TCR sequences were rare.

The PCR had 60 Vbeta and 13 Jbeta primers. Some clones are missing from TCRdb's copy, which holds only in-frame ones; the method was immunoSEQ multiplex PCR. The sample carries about 200,000 clones, around 77% recorded once. Worth noting for this clone: Its antigen is not identified.

Every donor was a healthy person donating bone marrow. Germline values: CDR1 MDHEN, CDR2 SYDVKM. The CDR3 runs 13 residues. V shed 4 bases, J shed 3 bases, and the junction held 0 bases outside the gene matches. Sequenced input: PBMCs. The gene calls are TRBV28 and TRBJ1-1; TRBD1 matches 9 bases. The sequence came from a woman in her twenties or thirties in good health and CMV-seronegative. The CDR3 here is CASSWDRDTEAFF. DNA of the CDR3: TGTGCCAGCAGTTGGGACAGGGACACTGAAGCTTTCTTT.